Each of the 24 T cell receptor beta chains below was sequenced from the same sample in a study of blood T cells in healthy people across ages. Sample-barcoded 5' priming and a J-beta primer mix drove a second PCR of about 6 to 12 cycles. TCRdb redid the calling of the 5' RACE reads with MiXCR, one entry per CDR3 protein. The sample records around 900,000 distinct CDR3 sequences, 29% being singletons. The sample was blood. The origin of the receptors is an elderly woman in good health.

The table lists this clonotype with many counts. V and J are TRBV7-9 and TRBJ2-3; 9 bases map to TRBD2. Germline V gene sequence: CDR1 SEHNR, CDR2 FQNEAQ (reference sequence). Trimming took 5 bases from V and 12 from J; bases not matched to a gene: 12. The CDR3 totals 14 residues. CDR3 amino acids: CASSRSGGTDLQYF. CDR3 nucleotides: TGTGCCAGCAGCCGCAGCGGGGGGACAGATCTACAGTATTTT.

The V gene is TRBV24-1, the J gene TRBJ2-2; unclear D gene. Germline assignment: CDR1 KGHDR and CDR2 SFDVKD. The CDR3 runs 14 residues. Trimming pared 9 bases from V and 6 bases from J, leaving 16 bases between. The CDR3 reads CATSRNTGPGELFF. In DNA form, the CDR3 reads TGTGCCACCTCCAGAAACACTGGTCCCGGGGAGCTGTTTTTT.

This clonotype was picked up many times. The chain recombines TRBV20-1 with TRBJ2-7, with D possibly matching TRBD1 (6 bases). Trimming shortened V by 5 bases and J by 2 bases, and 16 bases separated the two germline ends. Germline loops: CDR1 DFQATT, CDR2 SNEGSKA (reference sequence). The CDR3 consists of 14 residues. CDR3 sequence (DNA): TGCAGTGCTCCCAAGGGGGTCGGAGCCTACGAGCAGTACTTC. Translating it yields CSAPKGVGAYEQYF.

This sequence joins TRBV3-1 and TRBJ1-1; D not resolved. The germline V gene has CDR1 LGHDT and CDR2 YNNKEL (reference sequence). The V gene lost 2 bases and the J gene lost 0 bases, with 10 bases spanning the gap. The CDR3 consists of 15 residues. This CDR3 reads CASSQSPPMNTEAFF. DNA of the CDR3: TGTGCCAGCAGCCAATCCCCCCCGATGAACACTGAAGCTTTCTTT.

The chain joins TRBV6-1 to TRBJ2-5; 7 nucleotides match TRBD1. V dropped 3 bases and J dropped 4; count of bases not matched to a gene: 5. The length of the CDR3 is 14 residues. Germline-derived CDR1 and CDR2 are MNHNS and SASEGT. The CDR3 reads CASSDRDSRETQYF. The CDR3 bases are TGTGCCAGCAGTGATCGGGACAGCCGAGAGACCCAGTACTTC.

This clonotype came up many times. The V and J genes are TRBV12-3 or TRBV12-4 and TRBJ2-3; a possible D gene is TRBD2 (6 bases). Trimming pared 4 bases from V and 0 bases from J, leaving 11 bases between. The CDR3 totals 15 residues. CDR3 nucleotide sequence: TGTGCCAGCAGTTACGTAGCGGCGAGCACAGATACGCAGTATTTT. Amino acid sequence: CASSYVAASTDTQYF.

V gene TRBV9 combines with J gene TRBJ1-5, with 7 bases matching TRBD1. V gave up 2 bases and J gave up 2 bases; unmatched junction bases: 4. Germline lookup yields CDR1 SGDLS and CDR2 YYNGEE. The CDR3 is 15 amino acids. CDR3 loop: CASSVTGDGNQPQHF. The CDR3 nucleotides read TGTGCCAGCAGCGTTACAGGGGACGGCAATCAGCCCCAGCATTTT.

The V call is TRBV10-2, the J call TRBJ1-2, with 10 bases identical to TRBD1. The CDR3 is 14 amino acids. The germline V gene encodes CDR1 WSHSY and CDR2 SAAADI. V dropped 9 bases and J dropped 4; count of bases not matched to a gene: 8. This chain's CDR3 is CASGADRGLYGYTF. CDR3 DNA: TGCGCCAGTGGTGCTGACAGGGGGCTCTATGGCTACACCTTC.

This chain links TRBV12-3 or TRBV12-4 with TRBJ1-3; 7 bases are shared with TRBD1. This CDR3 is 14 amino acids long. V shed 6 bases and J 2 bases; nucleotides not matched to a gene: 4. The CDR3 DNA sequence: TGTGCCAGCAGACCCGGGACAGCTGGAAACACCATATATTTT. Translated: CASRPGTAGNTIYF.

The rearrangement uses TRBV4-2 and TRBJ1-1; D call uncertain. Trimming took off 4 bases at V and 3 bases at J, with 9 bases between the two ends. Germline CDR1 and CDR2: LGHNA and YNFKEQ. The CDR3 has 13 residues. The CDR3 coding sequence is TGTGCCAGCAGCCGGGATTTCGACACTGAAGCTTTCTTT. Protein: CASSRDFDTEAFF.

The V call is TRBV3-1, the J call TRBJ2-2; no clear D. This CDR3 spans 18 amino acids. In germline, CDR1 is LGHDT, CDR2 YNNKEL (reference sequence). V was pared by 6 bases and J by 0 bases, with 20 bases between. CDR3 sequence: CASRQIDGRMTNTGELFF. The DNA of the CDR3 is TGTGCCAGCAGACAGATCGACGGGCGCATGACGAACACCGGGGAGCTGTTTTTT.

The V gene is TRBV30, the J gene TRBJ1-5, with 8 bases matching TRBD1. The CDR3 extends over 15 amino acids. The germline gives CDR1 GTSNPN, CDR2 SVGIG (reference sequence). Trimming took 2 bases from V and 4 from J; bases not matched to a gene: 7. The DNA of the CDR3 is TGTGCCTGGAGTTTCAGGACAGGGATTAATCAGCCCCAGCATTTT. This sequence encodes CAWSFRTGINQPQHF. The full variable domain, rest sourced from reference TRBV30 and TRBJ1-5, is SQTIHQWPATLVQPVGSPLSLECTVEGTSNPNLYWYRQAAGRGLQLLFYSVGIGQISSEVPQNLSASRPQDRQFILSSKKLLLSDSGFYLCAWSFRTGINQPQHFGDGTRLSIL.

About this clonotype itself: This clone may be a read error of a much larger clone one base away. The rearrangement joins TRBV29-1 to TRBJ1-2; D call uncertain. The germline CDR1 and CDR2 sequences are SQVTM and ANQGSEA. Trimming took off 7 bases at V and 5 bases at J, with 14 bases between the two ends. CDR3 length: 12 residues. As DNA, the CDR3 is TGCAGCGGAGAGGACTGGCGTTATGGCTACACCTTC. Encoded protein: CSGEDWRYGYTF.

With regard to this clonotype: This may stem from a read error, because a much larger clone lies one nucleotide away. The rearrangement joins TRBV4-3 to TRBJ2-1; either TRBD1 or TRBD2 may supply D (6 bases each). The CDR3 sequence is 16 residues long. CDR1 is LGHNA and CDR2 is YSLEER in the germline V gene. The chain's CDR3 is CASSLGGAGTYNVQFF. The CDR3 DNA sequence: TGCGCCAGCAGCCTTGGAGGGGCGGGGACATACAATGTGCAGTTCTTC.

This clonotype was detected once. The CDR3 nucleotides are TGCGCCAGCAGCGACCGTGGGGGACAGGGGCGAATGTACAATGAGCAGTTCTTC. Its protein is CASSDRGGQGRMYNEQFF. The gene calls are TRBV5-1 and TRBJ2-1; 10 bases align to TRBD1. Trimming took 4 bases from V and 4 from J; bases not matched to a gene: 14. This CDR3 region has 18 residues. Germline V gene data show CDR1 as SGHRS and CDR2 as YFSETQ. Combining the CDR3 with reference TRBV5-1 and TRBJ2-1 gives the whole variable domain KAGVTQTPRYLIKTRGQQVTLSCSPISGHRSVSWYQQTPGQGLQFLFEYFSETQRNKGNFPGRFSGRQFSNSRSEMNVSTLELGDSALYLCASSDRGGQGRMYNEQFFGPGTRLTVL.

This clonotype showed up many times. The chain employs TRBV7-6 and TRBJ2-1; D possibly corresponds to TRBD2 (5 bases). Germline V gives CDR1 SGHVS, CDR2 FNYEAQ. Trimming took off 2 bases at V and 7 bases at J, with 9 bases between the two ends. CDR3 length: 13 amino acids. The DNA for the CDR3 is TGTGCCAGCAGCTTACGGGATTCGAATGAGCAGTTCTTC. It specifies CASSLRDSNEQFF.

This clonotype was picked up many times. The rearrangement uses TRBV28 and TRBJ2-5, with D perhaps being TRBD1 or TRBD2 (5 bases each). Trimming shortened V by 6 bases and J by 1 base, and 18 bases separated the two germline ends. Per germline, CDR1 MDHEN and CDR2 SYDVKM. The CDR3 length is 16 residues. CDR3 sequence: CASRGDVFRGQETQYF. DNA for the CDR3: TGTGCCAGCAGAGGGGACGTATTCAGAGGCCAAGAGACCCAGTACTTC.

On this clonotype: One end of the junction fails to match germline, which may point to a read error. This chain joins TRBV5-5 and TRBJ2-1; 11 bases align to TRBD1. The V gene's germline CDR1 is SGHKS and CDR2 YYEKEE (reference sequence). The CDR3 totals 15 residues. In DNA, the CDR3 is TGTGCCGGCAGCCCTAGGGACAGGGGGTACTGGGCGCGGTTCTTC. As protein: CAGSPRDRGYWARFF.

This chain links TRBV4-3 with TRBJ2-4; 11 bases match TRBD2. Germline lookup yields CDR1 LGHNA and CDR2 YSLEER. V trimming: 4 bases; J trimming: 13 bases; junction bases outside the gene matches: 12. The CDR3 runs to 15 residues. CDR3 sequence: CASSPSSGGYNEQYF. The CDR3 nucleotides read TGCGCCAGCAGCCCGTCTAGCGGGGGGTATAATGAGCAGTACTTC.

This clonotype was seen only a few times. The J gene is TRBJ2-1, the V gene TRBV5-5, with 11 positions matching TRBD1. The germline V gene encodes CDR1 SGHKS and CDR2 YYEKEE (reference sequence). The CDR3 spans 16 residues. With V trimmed by 3 bases and J by 2 bases, 4 bases remained unmatched. The CDR3 is CASSWGGQGAYNEQFF. In nucleotides, the CDR3 is TGTGCCAGCAGCTGGGGGGGACAGGGGGCCTACAATGAGCAGTTCTTC.

The rearrangement joins TRBV11-3 to TRBJ1-1, with D hard to call. Trimming cost V 4 bases and J 2 bases, with 17 bases left between them. The germline gives CDR1 SGHNT, CDR2 YENEEA. The CDR3 runs 16 residues. The CDR3 nucleotides are TGTGCCAGCAGCTCTAGTCTGGGAAAGGATAACACTGAAGCTTTCTTT. This sequence encodes CASSSSLGKDNTEAFF. The full variable domain, its missing parts supplied by reference TRBV11-3 and TRBJ1-1, is EAGVVQSPRYKIIEKKQPVAFWCNPISGHNTLYWYLQNLGQGPELLIRYENEEAVDDSQLPKDRFSAERLKGVDSTLKIQPAELGDSAVYLCASSSSLGKDNTEAFFGQGTRLTVV.

This clonotype has a handful of counts. The chain combines TRBV7-2 with TRBJ1-4; D may be TRBD1 (5 bases). The CDR3 consists of 16 residues. The germline V gene has CDR1 SGHTA and CDR2 FQGNSA. V dropped 5 bases and J dropped 5 bases, with 18 bases sitting between them. CDR3 residues: CASSPIARQTNEKLFF. As DNA, the CDR3 is TGTGCCAGCAGCCCAATAGCGCGACAGACGAATGAAAAACTGTTTTTT. Based on the CDR3 plus reference TRBV7-2 and TRBJ1-4, the full variable domain is GAGVSQSPSNKVTEKGKDVELRCDPISGHTALYWYRQSLGQGLEFLIYFQGNSAPDKSGLPSDRFSAERTGGSVSTLTIQRTQQEDSAVYLCASSPIARQTNEKLFFGSGTQLSVL.

This clonotype was picked up many times. One end of the junction fails to match germline, which may point to a read error. This rearrangement joins TRBV5-1 to TRBJ2-2; no definite D call. Germline loops: CDR1 SGHRS, CDR2 YFSETQ. This CDR3 region has 14 residues. The CDR3 reads CASSLNRNTGELFF. The CDR3 nucleotides are TGTGCCAGCAGCTTAAACAGGAACACCGGGGAGCTGTTTTTT.

The V call is TRBV20-1, the J call TRBJ2-3; TRBD1 matches at 7 bases. V dropped 5 bases and J dropped 4; count of bases not matched to a gene: 15. The CDR3 spans 16 residues. Germline assignment: CDR1 DFQATT and CDR2 SNEGSKA (reference sequence). The CDR3: CSAQPHDRVSADTQYF. The CDR3 DNA follows: TGCAGTGCTCAACCCCACGACAGGGTGAGCGCAGATACGCAGTATTTT.